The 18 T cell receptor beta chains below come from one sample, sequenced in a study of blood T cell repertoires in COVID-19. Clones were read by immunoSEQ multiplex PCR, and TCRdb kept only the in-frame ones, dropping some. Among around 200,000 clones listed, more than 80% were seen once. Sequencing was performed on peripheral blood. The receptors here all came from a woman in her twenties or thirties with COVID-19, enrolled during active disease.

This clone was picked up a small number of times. Here the CDR3 reads CASSYLIGTSGVSSYNEQFF. CDR3 nucleotides: TGTGCCAGCAGTTACCTCATCGGGACTAGCGGGGTTAGCTCCTACAATGAGCAGTTCTTC. This rearrangement joins TRBV6-2 or TRBV6-3 to TRBJ2-1, with 13 positions matching TRBD2. The CDR3 is made up of 20 amino acids. Trimming took 2 bases from V and 0 from J; bases not matched to a gene: 10. Germline assignment: CDR1 MNHEY and CDR2 SVGEGT.

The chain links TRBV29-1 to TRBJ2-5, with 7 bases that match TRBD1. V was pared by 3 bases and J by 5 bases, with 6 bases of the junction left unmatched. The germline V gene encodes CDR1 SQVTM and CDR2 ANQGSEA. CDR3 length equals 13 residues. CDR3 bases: TGCAGCGTTGAGACAGGGCAGGGCGAGACCCAGTACTTC. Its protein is CSVETGQGETQYF.

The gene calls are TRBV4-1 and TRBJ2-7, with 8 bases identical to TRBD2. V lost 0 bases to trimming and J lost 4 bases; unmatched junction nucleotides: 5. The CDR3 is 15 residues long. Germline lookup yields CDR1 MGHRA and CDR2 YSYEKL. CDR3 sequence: CASSQEVAGQYEQYF. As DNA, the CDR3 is TGCGCCAGCAGCCAAGAAGTAGCGGGGCAGTACGAGCAGTACTTC.

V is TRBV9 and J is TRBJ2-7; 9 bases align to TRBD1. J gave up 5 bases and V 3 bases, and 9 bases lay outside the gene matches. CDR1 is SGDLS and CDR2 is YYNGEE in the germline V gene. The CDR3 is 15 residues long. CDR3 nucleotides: TGTGCCAGCAGCGCCGGGACAGGGAATAACCACGAGCAGTACTTC. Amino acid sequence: CASSAGTGNNHEQYF.

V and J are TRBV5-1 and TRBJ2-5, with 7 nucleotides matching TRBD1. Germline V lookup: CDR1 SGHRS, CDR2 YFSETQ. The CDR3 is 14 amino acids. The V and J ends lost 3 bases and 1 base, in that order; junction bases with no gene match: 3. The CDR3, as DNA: TGCGCCAGCAGCTGGGACAGTAGCCAAGAGACCCAGTACTTC. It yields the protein CASSWDSSQETQYF.

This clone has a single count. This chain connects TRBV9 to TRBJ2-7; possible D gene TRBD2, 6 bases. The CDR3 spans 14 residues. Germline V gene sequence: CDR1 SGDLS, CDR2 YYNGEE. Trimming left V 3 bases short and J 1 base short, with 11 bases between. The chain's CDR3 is CASSETSKSYEQYF. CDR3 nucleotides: TGTGCCAGCAGCGAGACTAGTAAATCCTACGAGCAGTACTTC.

CDR3 in DNA: TGTGCCAGCAGCTTGCGATGGCCGATGTCCTACGAGCAGTACTTC. It is translated as CASSLRWPMSYEQYF. The chain recombines TRBV5-6 with TRBJ2-7; D gene uncertain. The germline V gene has CDR1 SGHDT and CDR2 YYEEEE. V was cut by 1 base and J by 1 base, with 12 bases left in between. CDR3 size: 15 residues.

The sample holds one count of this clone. CDR3 sequence: CASKGFNYGYTF. CDR3 nucleotide sequence: TGTGCCAGCAAGGGGTTTAACTATGGCTACACCTTC. The chain uses TRBV2 and TRBJ1-2; D may be TRBD1 (5 bases). V dropped 7 bases and J dropped 1 base, with 7 bases sitting between them. The CDR3 loop spans 12 amino acids. The germline V gene encodes CDR1 SNHLY and CDR2 FYNNEI.

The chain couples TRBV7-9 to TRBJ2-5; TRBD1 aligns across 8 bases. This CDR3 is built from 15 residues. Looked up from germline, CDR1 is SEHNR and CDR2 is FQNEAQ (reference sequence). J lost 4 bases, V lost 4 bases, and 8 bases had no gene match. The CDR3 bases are TGTGCCAGCAGCTGGCCAGGGGGCGCAGGAGAGACCCAGTACTTC. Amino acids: CASSWPGGAGETQYF.

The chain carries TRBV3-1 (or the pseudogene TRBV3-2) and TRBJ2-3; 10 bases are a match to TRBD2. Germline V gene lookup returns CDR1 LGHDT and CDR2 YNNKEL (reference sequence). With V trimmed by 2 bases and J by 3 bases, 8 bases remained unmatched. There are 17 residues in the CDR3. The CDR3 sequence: CASSQISGRVGTDTQYF. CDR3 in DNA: TGTGCCAGCAGCCAAATAAGCGGGAGGGTTGGGACAGATACGCAGTATTTT.

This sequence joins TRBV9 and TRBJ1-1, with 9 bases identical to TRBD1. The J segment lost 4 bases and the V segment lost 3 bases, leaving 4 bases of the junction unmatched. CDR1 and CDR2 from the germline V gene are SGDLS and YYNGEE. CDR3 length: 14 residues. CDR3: CASSAQGAGTEAFF. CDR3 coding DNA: TGTGCCAGCAGCGCACAGGGGGCAGGCACTGAAGCTTTCTTT.

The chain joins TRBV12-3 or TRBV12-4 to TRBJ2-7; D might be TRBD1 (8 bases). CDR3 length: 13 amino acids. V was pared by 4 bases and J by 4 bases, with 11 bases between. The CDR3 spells CASSYRGGYEQYF. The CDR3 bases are TGTGCCAGCAGTTACAGGGGGGGGTACGAGCAGTACTTC.

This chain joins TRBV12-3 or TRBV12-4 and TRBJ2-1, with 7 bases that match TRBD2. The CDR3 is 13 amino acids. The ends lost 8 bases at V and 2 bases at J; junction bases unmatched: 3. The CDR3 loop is CASGRATYNEQFF. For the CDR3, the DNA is TGTGCCAGCGGGAGGGCGACCTACAATGAGCAGTTCTTC.

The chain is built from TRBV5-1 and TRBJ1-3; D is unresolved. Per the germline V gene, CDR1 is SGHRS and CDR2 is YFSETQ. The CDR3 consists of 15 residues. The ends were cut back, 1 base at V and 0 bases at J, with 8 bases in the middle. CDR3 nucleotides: TGCGCCAGCAGCTTGACGGGTAACTCTGGAAACACCATATATTTT. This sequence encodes CASSLTGNSGNTIYF.

In DNA form, the CDR3 reads TGTGCCAGCAGTCCTATAGACATGAACACTGAAGCTTTCTTT. As protein: CASSPIDMNTEAFF. The V and J genes are TRBV27 and TRBJ1-1; D remains ambiguous. Trimming pared 5 bases from V and 0 bases from J, leaving 10 bases between. The CDR3 is 14 amino acids. Germline V gene lookup returns CDR1 MNHEY and CDR2 SMNVEV (reference sequence).

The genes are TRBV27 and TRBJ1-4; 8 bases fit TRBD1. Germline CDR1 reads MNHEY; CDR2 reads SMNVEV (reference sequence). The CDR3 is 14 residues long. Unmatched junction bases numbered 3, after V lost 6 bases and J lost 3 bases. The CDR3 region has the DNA TGTGCCAGCAGGCCGGGACAGGCTAATGAAAAACTGTTTTTT. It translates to CASRPGQANEKLFF.

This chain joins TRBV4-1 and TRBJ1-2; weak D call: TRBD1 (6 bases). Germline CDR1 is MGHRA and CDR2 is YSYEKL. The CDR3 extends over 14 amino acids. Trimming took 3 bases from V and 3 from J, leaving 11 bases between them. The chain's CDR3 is CASSHYWTDYGYTF. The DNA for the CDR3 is TGCGCCAGCAGCCATTATTGGACAGACTATGGCTACACCTTC.

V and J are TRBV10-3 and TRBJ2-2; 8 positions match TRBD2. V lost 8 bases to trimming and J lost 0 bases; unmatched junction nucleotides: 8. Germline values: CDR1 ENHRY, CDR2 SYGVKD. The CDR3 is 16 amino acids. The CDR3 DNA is TGTGCCATCTTGAACGGGGGGGCCGCGAACACCGGGGAGCTGTTTTTT. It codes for CAILNGGAANTGELFF.